This is a list of T cell receptor beta chains from one sample in a study of cytomegalovirus exposure and HLA in healthy donors. Using immunoSEQ multiplex PCR, the repertoire was profiled, and TCRdb retains in-frame clones only, with some absent. The sample lists fewer than 150,000 clones, 70% to 90% occurring once. Sample: PBMCs. Receptor source: a man younger than 30 in good health and CMV-seropositive. Both conserved end residues are part of each CDR3. Fields, in order: V gene, D gene, clone size, J gene, CDR3 protein, CDR3 DNA. A D gene is named only where the DNA matches it firmly. A row's size may be missing; if present it is once, few, many or a size class.

v_gene: TRBV9
d_gene: -
abundance: -
j_gene: TRBJ2-2
CDR3aa: CASTSSGSHTGELFF
CDR3nt: TGTGCCAGCACTTCCTCAGGGTCCCACACCGGGGAGCTGTTTTTT

v_gene: TRBV14
d_gene: -
abundance: -
j_gene: TRBJ2-1
CDR3aa: CASSQVEGLNYNEQFF
CDR3nt: TGTGCCAGCAGCCAAGTAGAGGGCCTCAACTACAATGAGCAGTTCTTC

v_gene: TRBV27
d_gene: TRBD2
abundance: -
j_gene: TRBJ2-7
CDR3aa: CASSLSSGISYEQYF
CDR3nt: TGTGCCAGCAGTTTATCGAGCGGGATCTCCTACGAGCAGTACTTC

v_gene: TRBV6-5
d_gene: TRBD2
abundance: few
j_gene: TRBJ2-7
CDR3aa: CASSTWEGRHEQYF
CDR3nt: TGTGCCAGCAGTACCTGGGAGGGGAGGCACGAGCAGTACTTC

v_gene: TRBV7-2
d_gene: -
abundance: -
j_gene: TRBJ1-6
CDR3aa: CASSFMRGSNSPLHF
CDR3nt: TGTGCCAGCAGCTTTATGCGGGGAAGTAATTCACCCCTCCACTTT

v_gene: TRBV5-6
d_gene: -
abundance: -
j_gene: TRBJ1-2
CDR3aa: CASSSPAARVHGYTF
CDR3nt: TGTGCCAGCAGCTCTCCGGCGGCCAGGGTACATGGCTACACCTTC

v_gene: TRBV27
d_gene: TRBD1
abundance: -
j_gene: TRBJ2-7
CDR3aa: CASSLSYVGQLSYEQYF
CDR3nt: TGTGCCAGCAGTTTATCGTATGTGGGACAGCTCTCCTACGAGCAGTACTTC

v_gene: TRBV7-9
d_gene: -
abundance: -
j_gene: TRBJ2-7
CDR3aa: CASSLAGPTYEQYF
CDR3nt: TGTGCCAGCAGCTTAGCGGGCCCCACCTACGAGCAGTACTTC

v_gene: TRBV6-1
d_gene: -
abundance: -
j_gene: TRBJ2-7
CDR3aa: CASSEQLGRHEQYF
CDR3nt: TGTGCCAGCAGTGAACAGTTGGGGCGACACGAGCAGTACTTC

v_gene: TRBV5-1
d_gene: -
abundance: -
j_gene: TRBJ2-5
CDR3aa: CASSPQGWETQYF
CDR3nt: TGCGCCAGCAGCCCACAGGGATGGGAGACCCAGTACTTC

v_gene: TRBV9
d_gene: TRBD1
abundance: -
j_gene: TRBJ1-1
CDR3aa: CASSVGQGATNTEAFF
CDR3nt: TGTGCCAGCAGCGTGGGGCAGGGGGCGACGAACACTGAAGCTTTCTTT

v_gene: TRBV19
d_gene: -
abundance: few
j_gene: TRBJ2-7
CDR3aa: CASSTGGTNSYEQYF
CDR3nt: TGTGCCAGTAGTACCGGAGGGACCAACTCCTACGAGCAGTACTTC

v_gene: TRBV5-8
d_gene: TRBD1
abundance: -
j_gene: TRBJ1-3
CDR3aa: CASSAGTGRSGNTIYF
CDR3nt: TGTGCCAGCAGCGCCGGGACAGGGCGGTCTGGAAACACCATATATTTT

v_gene: TRBV6-6
d_gene: -
abundance: once
j_gene: TRBJ2-3
CDR3aa: CASNFRGASTDTQYF
CDR3nt: TGTGCCAGCAATTTCCGGGGGGCTAGCACAGATACGCAGTATTTT

v_gene: TRBV7-3
d_gene: TRBD2
abundance: -
j_gene: TRBJ2-5
CDR3aa: CASSSGEGGRLRGETQYF
CDR3nt: TGTGCCAGCAGCTCCGGAGAGGGCGGGAGACTTAGAGGAGAGACCCAGTACTTC

v_gene: TRBV18
d_gene: TRBD2
abundance: -
j_gene: TRBJ2-1
CDR3aa: CASSPGLAGGNEQFF
CDR3nt: TGTGCCAGCTCACCTGGACTAGCGGGAGGTAATGAGCAGTTCTTC

v_gene: TRBV10-3
d_gene: TRBD1
abundance: -
j_gene: TRBJ1-2
CDR3aa: CAISETDRDGYTF
CDR3nt: TGTGCCATCAGTGAGACGGACAGGGACGGCTACACCTTC

v_gene: TRBV18
d_gene: TRBD1
abundance: -
j_gene: TRBJ1-6
CDR3aa: CASSPIGQGDSPLHF
CDR3nt: TGTGCCAGCTCACCAATCGGGCAGGGGGATTCACCCCTCCACTTT

v_gene: TRBV5-4
d_gene: TRBD2
abundance: -
j_gene: TRBJ2-3
CDR3aa: CASSFRTSGGSGTDTQYF
CDR3nt: TGTGCCAGCAGCTTTAGGACTAGCGGGGGGTCCGGCACAGATACGCAGTATTTT

v_gene: TRBV19
d_gene: TRBD2
abundance: once
j_gene: TRBJ2-5
CDR3aa: CASSILDGLAGGPSKETQYF
CDR3nt: TGTGCCAGTAGTATTCTAGACGGACTAGCGGGAGGGCCCTCGAAAGAGACCCAGTACTTC

v_gene: TRBV9
d_gene: -
abundance: once
j_gene: TRBJ2-1
CDR3aa: CASSTSGTIAYNEQFF
CDR3nt: TGTGCCAGCAGCACATCCGGGACAATCGCCTACAATGAGCAGTTCTTC

v_gene: TRBV19
d_gene: -
abundance: -
j_gene: TRBJ1-1
CDR3aa: CASSARAANTEAFF
CDR3nt: TGTGCCAGTAGTGCGCGGGCAGCTAACACTGAAGCTTTCTTT

v_gene: TRBV27
d_gene: -
abundance: -
j_gene: TRBJ2-1
CDR3aa: CASRTNGGLYNEQFF
CDR3nt: TGTGCCAGCAGGACGAATGGGGGACTCTACAATGAGCAGTTCTTC

v_gene: TRBV14
d_gene: TRBD1
abundance: -
j_gene: TRBJ1-2
CDR3aa: CASSQDPGQPYGYTF
CDR3nt: TGTGCCAGCAGCCAAGACCCGGGACAGCCCTATGGCTACACCTTC

v_gene: TRBV6-5
d_gene: TRBD1
abundance: -
j_gene: TRBJ1-6
CDR3aa: CASRPGTGGNSPLHF
CDR3nt: TGTGCCAGCAGACCCGGGACAGGGGGCAATTCACCCCTCCACTTT

v_gene: TRBV25-1
d_gene: TRBD1
abundance: -
j_gene: TRBJ2-5
CDR3aa: CASSSPLGQGETQYF
CDR3nt: TGTGCCAGCAGCTCCCCCCTAGGACAGGGGGAGACCCAGTACTTC

v_gene: TRBV6-5
d_gene: -
abundance: -
j_gene: TRBJ2-3
CDR3aa: CASSSNHDTQYF
CDR3nt: TGTGCCAGCAGTTCTAACCACGATACGCAGTATTTT

v_gene: TRBV6-5
d_gene: -
abundance: -
j_gene: TRBJ1-1
CDR3aa: CASKSTGKNTEAFF
CDR3nt: TGTGCCAGCAAGTCGACAGGCAAGAACACTGAAGCTTTCTTT

v_gene: TRBV6-5
d_gene: -
abundance: -
j_gene: TRBJ2-4
CDR3aa: CASSYGQGLGKNIQYF
CDR3nt: TGTGCCAGCAGTTACGGGCAGGGGTTGGGCAAAAACATTCAGTACTTC

v_gene: TRBV5-6
d_gene: -
abundance: -
j_gene: TRBJ2-5
CDR3aa: CASSLAETQYF
CDR3nt: TGTGCCAGCAGCTTGGCGGAGACCCAGTACTTC

v_gene: TRBV11-3
d_gene: -
abundance: -
j_gene: TRBJ1-1
CDR3aa: CASSGRANTEAFF
CDR3nt: TGTGCCAGCAGCGGCAGGGCAAACACTGAAGCTTTCTTT

v_gene: TRBV5-4
d_gene: TRBD2
abundance: -
j_gene: TRBJ2-2
CDR3aa: CASSSTGTSAAGELFF
CDR3nt: TGTGCCAGCAGCTCGACCGGGACTAGTGCCGCCGGGGAGCTGTTTTTT